Listed below are T cell receptor beta chains from one sample, sequenced in a study of cytomegalovirus exposure and HLA in healthy donors. The protocol was immunoSEQ multiplex PCR, while the TCRdb copy is restricted to in-frame clones and leaves out a portion. This repertoire shows fewer than 200,000 clones, roughly 79% found once; its top ten account for 7.4%. Sequencing input: PBMCs. These receptors were collected from a male donor in good health and CMV-seropositive. CDR3s include the opening cysteine and the closing phenylalanine or tryptophan. The D gene is left open where the match is weak. Some rows have no size entry. The others give once, few or many, or a class for an expanded clone.

J gene: TRBJ1-2; clone size: NA; D gene: TRBD1; V gene: TRBV14; CDR3 DNA: TGTGCCAGCAGCCGGGACAGGGGTTTATATGGCTACACCTTC; CDR3 protein: CASSRDRGLYGYTF
J gene: TRBJ1-5; clone size: NA; D gene: TRBD1; V gene: TRBV19; CDR3 DNA: TGTGCCAGTCCCGACACAGGGGTTAGCAATCAGCCCCAGCATTTT; CDR3 protein: CASPDTGVSNQPQHF
J gene: TRBJ1-2; clone size: NA; D gene: NA; V gene: TRBV7-9; CDR3 DNA: TGTGCCAGCAGCCCGTGGACAGTTCCTTATGGCTACACCTTC; CDR3 protein: CASSPWTVPYGYTF
J gene: TRBJ2-5; clone size: once; D gene: TRBD1; V gene: TRBV7-9; CDR3 DNA: TGTGCCAGCAGCTCTGGACAGGGAGAAGAGACCCAGTACTTC; CDR3 protein: CASSSGQGEETQYF
J gene: TRBJ1-1; clone size: NA; D gene: NA; V gene: TRBV6-6; CDR3 DNA: TGTGCCAGCACTAAGACACCGAACACTGAAGCTTTCTTT; CDR3 protein: CASTKTPNTEAFF
J gene: TRBJ2-1; clone size: NA; D gene: TRBD2; V gene: TRBV29-1; CDR3 DNA: TGCAGCGTTGAGCCTAGCGGGGGGTTCGACAATGAGCAGTTCTTC; CDR3 protein: CSVEPSGGFDNEQFF
J gene: TRBJ1-1; clone size: few; D gene: NA; V gene: TRBV12-2; CDR3 DNA: TGTGCAAGTCGCTGCTTCCGCCCTACAGGGGATGGCACTGAAGCTTTCTTT; CDR3 protein: CASRCFRPTGDGTEAFF
J gene: TRBJ2-1; clone size: NA; D gene: NA; V gene: TRBV2; CDR3 DNA: TGTGCCAGCAGCCCAGAGGAGGGTGAGCAGTTCTTC; CDR3 protein: CASSPEEGEQFF
J gene: TRBJ1-2; clone size: NA; D gene: NA; V gene: TRBV5-4; CDR3 DNA: TGTGCCAGCAGCTTGGGTGGGGGCGCAAATTATGGCTACACCTTC; CDR3 protein: CASSLGGGANYGYTF
J gene: TRBJ1-1; clone size: NA; D gene: NA; V gene: TRBV7-6; CDR3 DNA: TGTGCCAGCAGCTTAGCTACAGGGACTGAAGCTTTCTTT; CDR3 protein: CASSLATGTEAFF
J gene: TRBJ2-5; clone size: NA; D gene: TRBD2; V gene: TRBV5-6; CDR3 DNA: TGTGCCAGCAGTTGGGCGGGGGGCTTCGGAATGAGGGAGACCCAGTACTTC; CDR3 protein: CASSWAGGFGMRETQYF
J gene: TRBJ1-2; clone size: NA; D gene: NA; V gene: TRBV21-1; CDR3 DNA: TGTGCCAGCAGCAAAGGGATCAGGACAGGGGAAGAGGATGGCTACACCTTC; CDR3 protein: CASSKGIRTGEEDGYTF
J gene: TRBJ1-1; clone size: few; D gene: TRBD1; V gene: TRBV2; CDR3 DNA: TGTGCCAGCAGTGAGATGGCAGGGGGCATTACTGAAGCTTTCTTT; CDR3 protein: CASSEMAGGITEAFF
J gene: TRBJ2-3; clone size: NA; D gene: NA; V gene: TRBV2; CDR3 DNA: TGTGCCATCCCCCCACCGGGTAGGACTACGACAGATACGCAGTATTTT; CDR3 protein: CAIPPPGRTTTDTQYF
J gene: TRBJ2-4; clone size: NA; D gene: NA; V gene: TRBV5-8; CDR3 DNA: TGTGCCAGCAGCTCAGGACAGCCTTTAGCCAAAAACATTCAGTACTTC; CDR3 protein: CASSSGQPLAKNIQYF
J gene: TRBJ2-1; clone size: NA; D gene: TRBD2; V gene: TRBV6-4; CDR3 DNA: TGTGCCAGCAGTAAAGGGCGGGGGGGAAATGATGAGCAGTTCTTC; CDR3 protein: CASSKGRGGNDEQFF
J gene: TRBJ2-1; clone size: once; D gene: NA; V gene: TRBV30; CDR3 DNA: TGTGCCTGGAGTGCGAGGACTCCGAGCTCCTACAATGAGCAGTTCTTC; CDR3 protein: CAWSARTPSSYNEQFF
J gene: TRBJ2-3; clone size: once; D gene: TRBD1; V gene: TRBV7-9; CDR3 DNA: TGTGCCAGCAGCTTAAGGACAGGGCCTGAGGATACGCAGTATTTT; CDR3 protein: CASSLRTGPEDTQYF
J gene: TRBJ2-7; clone size: NA; D gene: NA; V gene: TRBV7-9; CDR3 DNA: TGTGCCAGCAGCTTAAAATTATACGAGCAGTACTTC; CDR3 protein: CASSLKLYEQYF
J gene: TRBJ1-2; clone size: NA; D gene: TRBD1; V gene: TRBV5-6; CDR3 DNA: TGTGCCAGCAGCTGGACAGGAGGGGGGTATGGCTACACCTTC; CDR3 protein: CASSWTGGGYGYTF
J gene: TRBJ1-4; clone size: NA; D gene: NA; V gene: TRBV7-2; CDR3 DNA: TGTGCCAGCAGCTCCTACAGGGACGTCGAAAAACTGTTTTTT; CDR3 protein: CASSSYRDVEKLFF
J gene: TRBJ1-1; clone size: NA; D gene: NA; V gene: TRBV6-5; CDR3 DNA: TGTGCCAGCAGTTCAGCGGCCTCAGGGGTGTACACTGAAGCTTTCTTT; CDR3 protein: CASSSAASGVYTEAFF
J gene: TRBJ2-2; clone size: NA; D gene: TRBD1; V gene: TRBV2; CDR3 DNA: TGTGCCAGCAGTGGACTTGGACAGGGGAACACCGGGGAGCTGTTTTTT; CDR3 protein: CASSGLGQGNTGELFF
J gene: TRBJ1-4; clone size: NA; D gene: NA; V gene: TRBV7-9; CDR3 DNA: TGTGCCAGCCGGCAACAGGGAAGGAGCGAAAAACTGTTTTTT; CDR3 protein: CASRQQGRSEKLFF
J gene: TRBJ2-3; clone size: NA; D gene: TRBD2; V gene: TRBV5-6; CDR3 DNA: TGTGCCAGCAGCTTAGGCCGGGGGGGCCCGGCGGATACGCAGTATTTT; CDR3 protein: CASSLGRGGPADTQYF
J gene: TRBJ2-3; clone size: NA; D gene: TRBD2; V gene: TRBV4-2; CDR3 DNA: TGTGCCAGCAGCCAACGGACTAGCGTAGATACGCAGTATTTT; CDR3 protein: CASSQRTSVDTQYF